Each of the 17 T cell receptor beta chains below was sequenced from the same sample in a study of shared clonotypes between healthy human individuals. Method: immunoSEQ multiplex PCR; TCRdb's copy keeps in-frame clones and lacks some. The sample carries around 300,000 clones, around nine tenths recorded once. The sequencing sample was made of memory CD8+ T cells sorted from blood. Subset in this sample: CD45RO+ cells pooled with CCR7-negative TemRA cells. These receptors were collected from a man aged 18 to 30 in good health.

This chain uses TRBV10-3 with TRBJ2-7; 7 bases match TRBD1. With 6 bases clipped from V and 6 bases from J, the junction kept 5 bases outside the gene matches. CDR3 length: 12 amino acids. Per the germline V gene, CDR1 is ENHRY and CDR2 is SYGVKD. CDR3 bases: TGTGCCATCAGCTCAACAGGGGTCGAGCAGTACTTC. Translated, it gives CAISSTGVEQYF.

On this clone: The sample holds other DNA sequences that translate to the same CDR3. The V gene is TRBV5-6, the J gene TRBJ1-1; D unresolved. V was shortened by 1 base and J by 4 bases, with 8 bases between the two germline ends. Germline V gives CDR1 SGHDT, CDR2 YYEEEE. This CDR3 spans 13 amino acids. CDR3: CASSLTAGTEAFF. CDR3 bases: TGTGCCAGCAGCTTGACGGCGGGCACTGAAGCTTTCTTT.

The CDR3 sequence is CASSVSGSNTEAFF. As DNA, the CDR3 is TGTGCCAGCAGCGTAAGCGGCAGTAACACTGAAGCTTTCTTT. V is TRBV9 and J is TRBJ1-1; D remains ambiguous. V was clipped by 1 base and J by 2 bases, with 9 bases between them. This CDR3 is 14 amino acids long. From germline, CDR1 is SGDLS and CDR2 YYNGEE. Full variable domain (remainder filled in from reference TRBV9 and TRBJ1-1): DSGVTQTPKHLITATGQRVTLRCSPRSGDLSVYWYQQSLDQGLQFLIQYYNGEERAKGNILERFSAQQFPDLHSELNLSSLELGDSALYFCASSVSGSNTEAFFGQGTRLTVV.

J is TRBJ1-1 and V is TRBV9, with a weak D call TRBD1 (5 bases). V was shortened by 3 bases and J by 1 base, with 13 bases between the two germline ends. Germline V gives CDR1 SGDLS, CDR2 YYNGEE. The CDR3 contains 15 residues. The CDR3 sequence is CASSASGAENTEAFF. For the CDR3, the DNA is TGTGCCAGCAGCGCCTCCGGGGCAGAGAACACTGAAGCTTTCTTT.

The chain combines TRBV7-9 with TRBJ2-1; D assignment may be TRBD1 or TRBD2 (5 bases each). CDR3 size: 16 residues. Germline values: CDR1 SEHNR, CDR2 FQNEAQ (reference sequence). The ends were cut back, 5 bases at V and 3 bases at J, with 17 bases in the middle. CDR3 sequence: CASSDTGTLFYNEQFF. The CDR3 nucleotides are TGTGCCAGCAGCGATACCGGGACCCTATTCTACAATGAGCAGTTCTTC.

This chain connects TRBV30 to TRBJ2-1, with D unclear. Germline assignment: CDR1 GTSNPN and CDR2 SVGIG (reference sequence). The CDR3 totals 11 residues. Trimming left V 2 bases short and J 4 bases short, with 3 bases between. CDR3 protein: CAWSLYNEQFF. DNA for the CDR3: TGTGCCTGGAGTCTGTACAATGAGCAGTTCTTC. Full variable domain (missing parts from reference TRBV30 and TRBJ2-1): SQTIHQWPATLVQPVGSPLSLECTVEGTSNPNLYWYRQAAGRGLQLLFYSVGIGQISSEVPQNLSASRPQDRQFILSSKKLLLSDSGFYLCAWSLYNEQFFGPGTRLTVL.

The rearrangement links TRBV7-9 to TRBJ2-1; 10 bases are a match to TRBD2. The CDR3 consists of 17 residues. J was trimmed by 6 bases and V by 5 bases; bases with no gene match: 13. Germline CDR1 and CDR2: SEHNR and FQNEAQ (reference sequence). The CDR3 is CASSRSGASGRTNEQFF. The DNA of the CDR3 is TGTGCCAGCAGCCGCAGTGGGGCTAGCGGGAGAACCAATGAGCAGTTCTTC.

The chain employs TRBV27 and TRBJ2-7, with 10 bases lining up with TRBD1. The CDR3 contains 15 residues. J gave up 6 bases and V 1 base, and 6 bases lay outside the gene matches. CDR1 and CDR2 (germline): MNHEY, SMNVEV (reference sequence). CDR3 coding DNA: TGTGCCAGCAGTTTATTTGGGACAGGGGTCTCCGAGCAGTACTTC. Translating gives CASSLFGTGVSEQYF.

This clone has a single count. The rearrangement links TRBV28 to TRBJ2-1; 7 bases map to TRBD2. Germline values: CDR1 MDHEN, CDR2 SYDVKM. The trim removed 1 base at V and 1 base at J, leaving 4 bases unmatched. The length of the CDR3 is 16 residues. This CDR3 is CASSLFAGVSYNEQFF. CDR3 bases: TGTGCCAGCAGTTTATTCGCGGGGGTTTCCTACAATGAGCAGTTCTTC.

A remark on this clone: At the DNA level, this CDR3 is encoded by other sequences in the same sample as well. This sequence joins TRBV7-8 and TRBJ2-1, with 7 bases lining up with TRBD2. Germline assignment: CDR1 SGHVS and CDR2 FQNEAQ. This CDR3 has 15 amino acids. The V segment lost 0 bases and the J segment 3 bases; nucleotides outside the gene matches: 2. The CDR3 spells CASSLAGGDYNEQFF. The CDR3 nucleotides are TGTGCCAGCAGCTTAGCGGGAGGGGACTACAATGAGCAGTTCTTC. Filled out from reference TRBV7-8 and TRBJ2-1, the complete variable domain reads GAGVSQSPRYKVAKRGQDVALRCDPISGHVSLFWYQQALGQGPEFLTYFQNEAQLDKSGLPSDRFFAERPEGSVSTLKIQRTQQEDSAVYLCASSLAGGDYNEQFFGPGTRLTVL.

This chain connects TRBV7-9 to TRBJ2-1, with TRBD2 matching 10 bases. V trimming: 4 bases; J trimming: 8 bases; junction bases outside the gene matches: 8. CDR3 length: 15 amino acids. Germline CDR1 reads SEHNR; CDR2 reads FQNEAQ (reference sequence). CDR3 coding DNA: TGTGCCAGCAGCTCGAGAATAGCGGGAGGAGATGAGCAGTTCTTC. Translated: CASSSRIAGGDEQFF.

The chain combines TRBV27 with TRBJ2-7, with D hard to call. The CDR3 covers 13 residues. Trimming pared 2 bases from V and 3 bases from J, leaving 8 bases between. In germline, CDR1 is MNHEY, CDR2 SMNVEV (reference sequence). The CDR3 here is CASSLNLNYEQYF. CDR3 nucleotides: TGTGCCAGCAGTTTAAACCTAAACTACGAGCAGTACTTC.

This clone was counted many times. The chain couples TRBV5-1 to TRBJ2-7, with 9 bases matching TRBD2. The CDR3 loop spans 14 amino acids. In germline, CDR1 is SGHRS, CDR2 YFSETQ. Trimming at V came to 0 bases and at J to 6 bases, leaving 4 bases not matched to a gene. This CDR3 is CASSLEGLASEQYF. The CDR3 nucleotides are TGCGCCAGCAGCTTGGAGGGACTAGCTTCCGAGCAGTACTTC. Based on the CDR3 plus reference TRBV5-1 and TRBJ2-7, the full variable domain is KAGVTQTPRYLIKTRGQQVTLSCSPISGHRSVSWYQQTPGQGLQFLFEYFSETQRNKGNFPGRFSGRQFSNSRSEMNVSTLELGDSALYLCASSLEGLASEQYFGPGTRLTVT.

This sequence joins TRBV13 and TRBJ2-7, with 8 positions matching TRBD1. The CDR3 is 15 amino acids. Trimming cost V 5 bases and J 2 bases; bases outside gene matches: 8. Germline V gene sequence: CDR1 PRHDT, CDR2 FYEKMQ (reference sequence). This CDR3 is CASSPSDRDAYEQYF. In nucleotides, the CDR3 is TGTGCCAGCAGCCCCTCGGACAGGGATGCCTACGAGCAGTACTTC.

The chain joins TRBV6-5 to TRBJ2-7; 11 bases are a match to TRBD2. This CDR3 comprises 16 residues. Germline CDR1 MNHEY, CDR2 SVGAGI. Germline trimming cut 6 bases from V and 3 bases from J; bases unmatched to any gene: 10. The CDR3 loop is CASSYPLAGGLYEQYF. In DNA form, the CDR3 reads TGTGCCAGCAGCTACCCGCTAGCGGGAGGTCTCTACGAGCAGTACTTC.

The chain carries TRBV2 and TRBJ2-3, with 7 nucleotides matching TRBD2. CDR3 length equals 14 residues. The germline V gene has CDR1 SNHLY and CDR2 FYNNEI. With V trimmed by 8 bases and J by 4 bases, 9 bases remained unmatched. In nucleotides, the CDR3 is TGTGCCAGCGCCGGGACTAACAGTGCAGATACGCAGTATTTT. Amino acid sequence: CASAGTNSADTQYF.

V and J are TRBV6-1 and TRBJ2-7, with TRBD2 matching over 7 bases. The CDR3 is 15 residues long. With 6 bases clipped from V and 0 bases from J, the junction kept 8 bases outside the gene matches. Germline V gene sequence: CDR1 MNHNS, CDR2 SASEGT. CDR3 DNA: TGTGCCAGCAGCGGACTGGGACTACTCTCCTACGAGCAGTACTTC. This gives the protein CASSGLGLLSYEQYF.